This TCR beta chain originates from a study of blood T cell repertoires in COVID-19 (dated by TCRdb to about 2020). About the study as a whole: The collaborator samples originated in the United States, Italy and Spain and spanned the acute and convalescent phases of COVID-19. A de-identified subject ID, COVID-19 status, age in years and sex were almost always included in the sample metadata. The material from the prospective study consisted of cDNA or gDNA derived from T cells, B-cell-depleted T cells, or PBMCs. Subjects who had been exposed to COVID-19, were actively infected with it, or had recovered from it provided the deeply sampled blood TCRbeta repertoires that made up the dataset. Where available, HLA class I and class II types were taken from metadata supplied by the sample provider and were not determined by assay-based typing. The repertoires were released in a freely available public database intended as a resource for research on the immune response to SARS-CoV-2. The samples were drawn from two sources: the first 160 participants of the ongoing ImmuneRACE study, and 1,254 subjects contributed by 6 global collaborators.

Each collaborating institution followed its own protocols to collect whole blood in K2EDTA tubes. For TCRbeta analysis, collaborators shipped samples as frozen whole blood, isolated PBMCs, or DNA extracted from either of those sample types. TCRbeta CDR3 regions were amplified from genomic DNA using the immunoSEQ Assay, a bias-controlled multiplex PCR. The authors' pipeline ran thus. Within the assay, amplification of reference gene primers was used to estimate how many nucleated cells each sample contained. To quantify the absolute abundance of each unique TCRbeta CDR3 rearrangement, sequence reads were collapsed and filtered. Productive Simpson clonality was computed per sample as the square root of Simpson's diversity index over productive rearrangements. The source is immuneACCESS, and TCRdb retained only in-frame sequences with V and J called. Part of the clones is not carried over; for the studies checked, unresolved V genes explain less than half of this, and the remainder is unexplained. V and J calls and clone size come straight from that table; D and trimming were deduced from the DNA. The sample table contains about 210,000 clones; only one count was recorded for about 79% of them. The ten largest clones capture approximately 10% of the sample.

The CDR3 goes from the cysteine to the phenylalanine over 15 residues. Only the CDR3 DNA stays, 45 bases, in frame from base 1. A distance of 16 bases separates the germline ends of V and J, which lose 5 bases and 5 bases respectively. Based on the germline V gene (reference sequence), the CDR1 and CDR2 sequences are LNHDA and SQIVND. This clone was recorded once. The target of this receptor is not known. No much larger clone exists at a distance of one base, and base qualities are not known. The full study reports these points: Clinical and demographic metadata were provided uncurated, with the amount varying by source and participant.

The sample taken for sequencing was peripheral blood. The rearrangement combines TRBV19 with TRBJ2-1, and TRBD2 may be the D gene, going by 8 matching bases. The TCR comes from a man in his fifties with active or convalescent COVID-19. CDR3 reads: CASSDRAGGNNEQFF. The DNA sequence is given as TGTGCCAGTAGTGACAGGGCGGGAGGTAACAATGAGCAGTTCTTC.